The entry below describes one T cell receptor (beta chain). Its matching antigen is unknown. These data are taken from a study of blood T cells in healthy people across ages. Primed by a sample-barcoded 5' primer and a J-beta primer mix, a second PCR proceeded for about 6 to 11 cycles. Samples each returned at least 2.5 million CDR3-containing paired-end reads. TCRdb reanalysed the 5' RACE reads using MiXCR and keeps one entry per CDR3 protein. The sample includes 910,000 or so distinct CDR3 sequences, roughly 51% of them seen just once. The study's findings and limits: The fall in TCR beta diversity per million T cells was roughly linear with age. Fewer expanded clones and more diversity marked long-lived versus aged donors.

V shed 4 bases and J 5 bases; nucleotides not matched to a gene: 7. This CDR3 spans 16 amino acids. CDR1 and CDR2 from the germline V gene are MNHEY and SVGEGT. Isolation per sample recovered at least 7 million PBMCs. Sequencing input: blood. The clonotype was recovered from a woman aged 60 to 75 in good health. The V gene is TRBV6-2 or TRBV6-3, the J gene TRBJ2-7, with 14 bases lining up with TRBD2. CDR3 loop: CASSSHGTSGRHEQYF. The CDR3 DNA follows: TGTGCCAGCAGTTCGCATGGGACTAGCGGGAGACACGAGCAGTACTTC.